These T cell receptor beta chains were read from a single sample in a study of blood T cell repertoires in COVID-19. Generated by immunoSEQ multiplex PCR, the TCRdb table keeps only in-frame clones and is missing some. The table includes 95,000 to 150,000 clones, 86% detected once. The sample taken for sequencing was peripheral blood. The receptors come from a man aged 40-49 years with acute or convalescent COVID-19. CDR3s include the opening cysteine and the closing phenylalanine or tryptophan. D genes are given only for firm matches. The listing skips clone size in some rows; elsewhere it reads once, few, many or a size class.

v_gene	j_gene	abundance	d_gene	CDR3aa	CDR3nt
TRBV3-1/TRBV3-2	TRBJ2-1	-	TRBD2	CASSQGTSGSYKNSYNEQFF	TGTGCCAGCAGCCAAGGGACTAGCGGGAGTTACAAGAACTCCTACAATGAGCAGTTCTTC
TRBV7-2	TRBJ1-6	-	TRBD1	CASSLAGGTGGSPLHF	TGTGCCAGCAGCTTAGCGGGGGGGACAGGGGGTTCACCCCTCCACTTT
TRBV21-1	TRBJ1-5	-	-	CASSKIVLGRGYQPQHF	TGTGCCAGCAGCAAAATTGTTCTAGGCAGGGGGTATCAGCCCCAGCATTTT
TRBV25-1	TRBJ2-1	-	-	CASSEYFGPRQFF	TGTGCCAGCAGTGAATATTTCGGTCCTCGGCAGTTCTTC
TRBV2	TRBJ2-5	few	TRBD1	CASGRDSRKETQYF	TGTGCCAGCGGCCGGGACAGCCGAAAAGAGACCCAGTACTTC
TRBV24-1	TRBJ2-1	few	TRBD1	CATSDPSPGQGIGNEQFF	TGTGCCACCAGTGATCCTAGCCCGGGACAGGGGATCGGCAATGAGCAGTTCTTC
TRBV19	TRBJ1-5	-	-	CASSLRQVRLQHF	TGTGCCAGTAGCCTTCGGCAGGTCCGGCTCCAGCATTTT
TRBV3-1/TRBV3-2	TRBJ2-1	few	-	CASSQDGLAREQFF	TGTGCCAGCAGCCAAGATGGGCTAGCCCGTGAGCAGTTCTTC
TRBV5-4	TRBJ1-5	-	-	CASSLNPTRNQPQHF	TGTGCCAGCAGCTTGAACCCTACTCGAAATCAGCCCCAGCATTTT
TRBV3-1/TRBV3-2	TRBJ1-4	-	-	CASSPRDGGGEKLFF	TGTGCCAGCAGCCCTCGGGACGGGGGTGGTGAAAAACTGTTTTTT
TRBV5-4	TRBJ2-1	-	TRBD2	CASSYWGGLAEHNEQFF	TGTGCCAGCAGCTATTGGGGAGGACTAGCGGAGCACAATGAGCAGTTCTTC
TRBV27	TRBJ1-4	-	TRBD1	CATRRGQVANEKLFF	TGTGCCACCCGGAGGGGGCAGGTGGCTAATGAAAAACTGTTTTTT
TRBV5-6	TRBJ2-5	-	TRBD2	CASSFFLAGGGETQYF	TGTGCCAGCAGCTTTTTTCTAGCGGGAGGGGGGGAGACCCAGTACTTC
TRBV4-1	TRBJ1-2	once	-	CASSQGAGTYGYTF	TGCGCCAGCAGCCAAGGAGCAGGTACCTATGGCTACACCTTC